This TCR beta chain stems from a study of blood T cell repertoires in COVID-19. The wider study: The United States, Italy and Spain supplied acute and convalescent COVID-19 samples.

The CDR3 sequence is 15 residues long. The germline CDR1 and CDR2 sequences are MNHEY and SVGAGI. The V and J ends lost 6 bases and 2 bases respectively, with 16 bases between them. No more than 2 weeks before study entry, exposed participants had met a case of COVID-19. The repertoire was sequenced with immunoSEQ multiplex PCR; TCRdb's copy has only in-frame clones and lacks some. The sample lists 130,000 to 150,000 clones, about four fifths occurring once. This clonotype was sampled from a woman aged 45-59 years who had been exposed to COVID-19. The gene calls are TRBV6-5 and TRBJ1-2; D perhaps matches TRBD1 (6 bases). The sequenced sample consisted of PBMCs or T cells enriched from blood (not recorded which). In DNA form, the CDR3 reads TGTGCCAGCAGGTGGGCAGGGGCCCTCAACTATGGCTACACCTTC. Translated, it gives CASRWAGALNYGYTF.